This T cell receptor (beta chain) was observed in a study of T-cell reconstitution after alpha-beta-depleted transplantation in children. V gave up 4 bases and J gave up 6 bases, with 19 bases separating them. CDR3 length equals 16 residues. Molecular barcoding with unique molecular identifiers was used for the TCRbeta library. TCRdb re-analysed the PCR reads in MiXCR, keeping a single row per CDR3 protein. The data contain about 980,000 distinct CDR3 sequences, around 30% of them singletons. Source: PBMCs, mostly from graft donor cells, taken 360 days after TCRalphabeta/CD19-depleted stem cell transplant. The genes are TRBV12-3 or TRBV12-4 and TRBJ1-5; D remains ambiguous. The TCR was taken from a boy younger than two who had a stem cell transplant for SCID, so the T cells may come from the graft donor. CDR3 coding DNA: TGTGCCAGCAGTTGGGATTCGACAAGGAAAGGTCAGCCCCAGCATTTT. Protein: CASSWDSTRKGQPQHF.